These T cell receptor beta chains were read from a single sample in a study of blood T cell repertoires in COVID-19. Sequencing was performed with immunoSEQ multiplex PCR; in TCRdb, only in-frame clones are kept and a portion is missing. The sample contains roughly 290,000 clones, around 89% of which appear only once. Input material: peripheral blood. These receptors were obtained from a man aged 25-40 years with acute or convalescent COVID-19. CDR3s include the opening cysteine and the closing phenylalanine or tryptophan. A D gene is named only where the DNA matches it firmly.

CDR3 DNA: TGTGCCAGCAGCCCACTAGGGACTACCCAAGAGACCCAGTACTTC; CDR3 protein: CASSPLGTTQETQYF; J gene: TRBJ2-5; V gene: TRBV5-4; D gene: TRBD2
CDR3 DNA: TGTGCTAGTGGTTTTGGACTAGCGGGAGCGGTAGATACGCAGTATTTT; CDR3 protein: CASGFGLAGAVDTQYF; J gene: TRBJ2-3; V gene: TRBV12-5; D gene: TRBD2
CDR3 DNA: TGTGCCAGCAGCTTATTGCGGATGAACACTGAAGCTTTCTTT; CDR3 protein: CASSLLRMNTEAFF; J gene: TRBJ1-1; V gene: TRBV7-2; D gene: -
CDR3 DNA: TGTGCCAGCAGCCTGCGGGGACCTAGCTTAGAGCCCCAGCATTTT; CDR3 protein: CASSLRGPSLEPQHF; J gene: TRBJ1-5; V gene: TRBV28; D gene: -
CDR3 DNA: TGTGCCAGCAGCCACACGGACAGTAATGAAAAACTGTTTTTT; CDR3 protein: CASSHTDSNEKLFF; J gene: TRBJ1-4; V gene: TRBV4-2; D gene: -
CDR3 DNA: TGCAGTGCTATTAGTCATTCTGAGCAGTTCTTC; CDR3 protein: CSAISHSEQFF; J gene: TRBJ2-1; V gene: TRBV20-1; D gene: -
CDR3 DNA: TGTGCCAGTAGTGTAACAGGGGGCAATTCACCCCTCCACTTT; CDR3 protein: CASSVTGGNSPLHF; J gene: TRBJ1-6; V gene: TRBV19; D gene: TRBD1
CDR3 DNA: TGTGCCAGCAGTTTCGGGGGGAACACTGAAGCTTTCTTT; CDR3 protein: CASSFGGNTEAFF; J gene: TRBJ1-1; V gene: TRBV6-5; D gene: -
CDR3 DNA: TGTGCCATCAGTGAGTCGACAACAGGGTGGAACACTGAAGCTTTCTTT; CDR3 protein: CAISESTTGWNTEAFF; J gene: TRBJ1-1; V gene: TRBV10-3; D gene: -
CDR3 DNA: TGTGCCAGCAGTCAGACCCCCGGGACAGGGGTTAGTAACACCATATATTTT; CDR3 protein: CASSQTPGTGVSNTIYF; J gene: TRBJ1-3; V gene: TRBV3-1/TRBV3-2; D gene: TRBD1
CDR3 DNA: TGTGCCAGCAGCAAACAGGGGCTGGGTGGGGGCCAAGAGACCCAGTACTTC; CDR3 protein: CASSKQGLGGGQETQYF; J gene: TRBJ2-5; V gene: TRBV21-1; D gene: -
CDR3 DNA: TGTGCCAGCAGTTTCGAGACAGGGGGGCAGCGCTCGTCCTACGAGCAGTACTTC; CDR3 protein: CASSFETGGQRSSYEQYF; J gene: TRBJ2-7; V gene: TRBV28; D gene: TRBD1
CDR3 DNA: TGTGCCAGTAGTAATCCCCATCGACACCTCCCCGAAGCTTTCTTT; CDR3 protein: CASSNPHRHLPEAFF; J gene: TRBJ1-1; V gene: TRBV19; D gene: -
CDR3 DNA: TGTGCCGGCCAGACAGGGAGTAGTTCACCCCTCCACTTT; CDR3 protein: CAGQTGSSSPLHF; J gene: TRBJ1-6; V gene: TRBV30; D gene: TRBD1
CDR3 DNA: TGTGCCAGCAGCTTGGCCGAGGGAAATGAGCAGTTCTTC; CDR3 protein: CASSLAEGNEQFF; J gene: TRBJ2-1; V gene: TRBV5-5; D gene: -
CDR3 DNA: TGTGCCAGCAGCCAACTAACGGGGAACACTGAAGCTTTCTTT; CDR3 protein: CASSQLTGNTEAFF; J gene: TRBJ1-1; V gene: TRBV3-1/TRBV3-2; D gene: -
CDR3 DNA: TGTGCCAGCAGCTTAAGTGGGACAGGGTCCAAGGCTGGCTACACCTTC; CDR3 protein: CASSLSGTGSKAGYTF; J gene: TRBJ1-2; V gene: TRBV7-3; D gene: TRBD1
CDR3 DNA: TGTGCCAGCAGCCTTAGCGGGGGCCTATACAATGAGCAGTTCTTC; CDR3 protein: CASSLSGGLYNEQFF; J gene: TRBJ2-1; V gene: TRBV3-1/TRBV3-2; D gene: TRBD2
CDR3 DNA: TGTGCCAGCAGTTTAGTGGGACAGACGTACACTGAAGCTTTCTTT; CDR3 protein: CASSLVGQTYTEAFF; J gene: TRBJ1-1; V gene: TRBV28; D gene: TRBD1
CDR3 DNA: TGTGCCAGCAGCCCCGGGACAAACTCTGGGGCCAACGTCCTGACTTTC; CDR3 protein: CASSPGTNSGANVLTF; J gene: TRBJ2-6; V gene: TRBV28; D gene: -
CDR3 DNA: TGTGCCAGCAGTGAACAGGATAGCAATCAGCCCCAGCATTTT; CDR3 protein: CASSEQDSNQPQHF; J gene: TRBJ1-5; V gene: TRBV6-1; D gene: -
CDR3 DNA: TGTGCCAGCAGTTTGGTTGACAGGGGGCCTAATGAAAAACTGTTTTTT; CDR3 protein: CASSLVDRGPNEKLFF; J gene: TRBJ1-4; V gene: TRBV28; D gene: TRBD1